This T cell receptor beta chain was recovered during a study of shared clonotypes between healthy human individuals. Overall study context: Per donor, CD8 memory used one plate, CD8 naive used two, CD4 memory used three and CD4 naive used three. Findings and caveats of the study: Clonotype sharing among donors likely depends on sequencing depth. Some clonotypes were shared by all four sorted-subset donors, while others were not shared. The non-shared ones had lower generation probabilities than the shared ones. Larger estimated richness was generally recorded for naive subsets relative to memory subsets.

Profiling relied on immunoSEQ multiplex PCR, and the TCRdb table lists in-frame clones only, not all of them. The sample records over 2,000,000 clones, roughly 95% being singletons. This CDR3 is 12 amino acids long. Trimming took 7 bases from V and 5 from J; bases not matched to a gene: 1. Germline assignment: CDR1 MDHEN and CDR2 SYDVKM. Naive CD8 populations comprised CD45RO-negative cells positively selected for CCR7, excluding terminally differentiated effector memory CD45RA+ cells. A remark on this clone: Its antigen is undetermined.

The clonotype comes from a man younger than 35 in good health. Some clones in this sample may be carry-over from other donors' samples. The chain has TRBV28 and TRBJ2-5, with 10 bases that match TRBD2. Material for sequencing was naive CD8+ T cells from PBMCs. CDR3 sequence reads: CASTGLAETQYF. In DNA, the CDR3 is TGTGCCAGCACGGGACTAGCGGAGACCCAGTACTTC.